One and the same sample provided the 8 T cell receptor beta chains below, sequenced in a study of T cell repertoires in cytomegalovirus infection. TCRdb independently ran MiXCR on the reads; one entry per CDR3 protein. The sample gives about 450,000 distinct CDR3 sequences, under 40% of which show up once; approximately 15% is in the top ten. Sample: PBMCs. The receptors come from a human donor in good health (CMV status not recorded). Some clones in this sample may be carry-over from other donors' samples.

The chain couples TRBV6-6 to TRBJ1-1; TRBD1 matches at 10 bases. Germline V gives CDR1 MNHNY, CDR2 SVGAGI (reference sequence). V was clipped by 1 base and J by 6 bases; unmatched bases: 5. The CDR3 spans 15 residues. CDR3 bases: TGTGCCAGCAGTTACTTGACAGGGGGCATATCTGAAGCTTTCTTT. Amino acids: CASSYLTGGISEAFF.

In regard to this clonotype: The junction departs from germline at one end; a sequencing error may be responsible. V usage is TRBV3-1 and J usage is TRBJ1-2; TRBD1 might be the D (5 bases). The CDR3 contains 14 residues. The V gene's germline CDR1 is LGHDT and CDR2 YNNKEL (reference sequence). CDR3 region: CARSQESRVTGYTF. In DNA, the CDR3 is TGTGCCCGCAGCCAAGAATCCAGGGTGACTGGCTACACCTTC.

This clonotype was seen a handful of times. The chain carries TRBV28 and TRBJ2-7, with 7 bases fitting TRBD1. This CDR3 is 14 amino acids long. Germline V gene lookup returns CDR1 MDHEN and CDR2 SYDVKM. Trimming took 3 bases from V and 3 from J; bases not matched to a gene: 5. CDR3 nucleotide sequence: TGTGCCAGCAGTTTCAGGGACAGACGCTACGAGCAGTACTTC. This translates into CASSFRDRRYEQYF.

V gene TRBV28 combines with J gene TRBJ1-6; D is uncertain. V was pared by 2 bases and J by 7 bases, with 12 bases between. Per the germline V gene, CDR1 is MDHEN and CDR2 is SYDVKM. The CDR3 is made up of 15 amino acids. The CDR3 here is CASSLTPAGNSPLHF. The CDR3 DNA follows: TGTGCCAGCAGTTTAACACCGGCGGGGAATTCACCCCTCCACTTT.

This clonotype came up a few times. The chain recombines TRBV6-5 with TRBJ2-6; D not certain. Looked up from germline, CDR1 is MNHEY and CDR2 is SVGAGI. The CDR3 runs to 14 residues. V was clipped by 4 bases and J by 6 bases, with 10 bases between them. CDR3 nucleotide sequence: TGTGCCAGCAGTTCGGTCAGTCTGGCCAACGTCCTGACTTTC. Translation: CASSSVSLANVLTF.

There are a few counts of this clonotype. The V call is TRBV28, the J call TRBJ2-7; no firm D call. With 7 bases removed from V and 3 bases from J, the gap between germline ends came to 13 bases. The CDR3 runs to 13 residues. CDR1 and CDR2 from the germline V gene are MDHEN and SYDVKM. This CDR3 reads CASIGRTRYEQYF. In DNA, the CDR3 is TGTGCCAGCATTGGACGGACCCGCTACGAGCAGTACTTC. The full variable domain, with the rest looked up from reference TRBV28 and TRBJ2-7, is DVKVTQSSRYLVKRTGEKVFLECVQDMDHENMFWYRQDPGLGLRLIYFSYDVKMKEKGDIPEGYSVSREKKERFSLILESASTNQTSMYLCASIGRTRYEQYFGPGTRLTVT.

A few counts support this clonotype. The rearrangement joins TRBV28 to TRBJ1-1; no clear D. V was pared by 4 bases and J by 5 bases, with 8 bases between. Germline V gives CDR1 MDHEN, CDR2 SYDVKM. CDR3 size: 12 residues. The CDR3 loop reads CASSWWGTEAFF. The DNA of the CDR3 is TGTGCCAGCAGTTGGTGGGGAACTGAAGCTTTCTTT.

The J gene is TRBJ2-5, the V gene TRBV23-1; D not resolved. TRBV23-1 is labeled an ORF, and its function is uncertain. Trimming took off 3 bases at V and 2 bases at J, with 19 bases between the two ends. This CDR3 contains 17 residues. CDR3 bases: TGCGCCAGCAGTCACGTCCCGCCGAGGTTCCTTCAAGAGACCCAGTACTTC. This sequence encodes CASSHVPPRFLQETQYF.